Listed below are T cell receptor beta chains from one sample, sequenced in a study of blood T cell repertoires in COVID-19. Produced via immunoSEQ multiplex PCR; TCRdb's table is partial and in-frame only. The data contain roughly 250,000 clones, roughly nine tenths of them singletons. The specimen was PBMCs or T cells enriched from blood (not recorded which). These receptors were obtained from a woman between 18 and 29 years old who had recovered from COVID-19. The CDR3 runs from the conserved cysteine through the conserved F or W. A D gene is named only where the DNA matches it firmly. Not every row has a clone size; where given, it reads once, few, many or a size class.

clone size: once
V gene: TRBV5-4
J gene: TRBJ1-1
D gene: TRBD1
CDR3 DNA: TGTGCCAGCAGCTTGGCACCACAGGGGGCGGCTGAAGCTTTCTTT
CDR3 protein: CASSLAPQGAAEAFF

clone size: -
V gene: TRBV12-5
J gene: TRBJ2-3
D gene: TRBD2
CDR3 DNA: TGTGCTAGTGGAATAAGGCCACTAGCGGGGGTCTTGACTGGCACAGATACGCAGTATTTT
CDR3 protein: CASGIRPLAGVLTGTDTQYF

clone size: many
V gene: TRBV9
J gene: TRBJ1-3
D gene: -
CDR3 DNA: TGTGCCAGCAGCGTAGCGGGTCAGCCTGGAAACACCATATATTTT
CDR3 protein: CASSVAGQPGNTIYF

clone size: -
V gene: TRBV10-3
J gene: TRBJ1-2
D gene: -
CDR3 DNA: TGTGCCACCAAACAGGCGCAATATGGCTACACCTTC
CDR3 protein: CATKQAQYGYTF

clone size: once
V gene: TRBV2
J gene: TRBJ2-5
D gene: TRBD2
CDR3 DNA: TGTGCCAGCTGGTACGGGGGGTTTTGGATCGTGACCCAGTACTTC
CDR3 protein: CASWYGGFWIVTQYF

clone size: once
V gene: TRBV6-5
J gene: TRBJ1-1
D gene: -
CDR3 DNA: TGTGCCAGCAGCCAACAGGGCACTGAAGCTTTCTTT
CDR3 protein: CASSQQGTEAFF

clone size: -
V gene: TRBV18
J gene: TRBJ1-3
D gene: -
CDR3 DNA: TGTGCCAGCTCACCACCGGGGCCAGACCTCTCTGGAAACACCATATATTTT
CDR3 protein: CASSPPGPDLSGNTIYF

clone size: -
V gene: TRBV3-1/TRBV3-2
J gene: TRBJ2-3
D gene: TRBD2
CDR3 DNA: TGTGCCAGCAGTCGTGCGGGGACTAGCCACCTCACAGATACGCAGTATTTT
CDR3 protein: CASSRAGTSHLTDTQYF

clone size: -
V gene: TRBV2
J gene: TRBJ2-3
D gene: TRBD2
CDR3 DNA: TGTGCCAGCAGTGAATCTAGCGGGGGGGCTCGTACGCAGTATTTT
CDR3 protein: CASSESSGGARTQYF

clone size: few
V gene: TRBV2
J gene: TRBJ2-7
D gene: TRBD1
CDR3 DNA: TGTGCCAGCAGTTCTACGGGACAGGGGGATGACGAGCAGTACTTC
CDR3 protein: CASSSTGQGDDEQYF

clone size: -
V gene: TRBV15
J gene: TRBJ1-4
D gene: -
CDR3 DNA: TGTGCCACCAGGGCATCCCAGTCAACTAATGAAAAACTGTTTTTT
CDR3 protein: CATRASQSTNEKLFF

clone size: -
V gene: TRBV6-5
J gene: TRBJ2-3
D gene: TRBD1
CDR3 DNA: TGTGCCAGCAGTCGGGACAGGGGAGATACGCAGTATTTT
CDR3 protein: CASSRDRGDTQYF

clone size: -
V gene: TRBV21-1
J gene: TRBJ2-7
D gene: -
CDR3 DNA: TGTGCCAGCAGCGCAATCCGGGACAGGGACTACTACGAGCAGTACTTC
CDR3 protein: CASSAIRDRDYYEQYF

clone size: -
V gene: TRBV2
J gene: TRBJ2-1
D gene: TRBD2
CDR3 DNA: TGTGCCAGCAGTTTTCTAGCGGATAGCTCCTACAATGAGCAGTTCTTC
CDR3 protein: CASSFLADSSYNEQFF

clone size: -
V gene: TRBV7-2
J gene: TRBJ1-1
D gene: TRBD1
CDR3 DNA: TGTGCCAGCAGCAGAGACAGGGGGCCGGGAACTGAAGCTTTCTTT
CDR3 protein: CASSRDRGPGTEAFF

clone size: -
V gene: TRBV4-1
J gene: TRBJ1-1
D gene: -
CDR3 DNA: TGCGCCAGCAGCCAGACGGACATACACACTGAAGCTTTCTTT
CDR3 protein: CASSQTDIHTEAFF

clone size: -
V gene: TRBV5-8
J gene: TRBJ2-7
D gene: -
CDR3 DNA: TGTGCCAGCAGCTACGCTCGGGATTCCTACGAGCAGTACTTC
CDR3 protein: CASSYARDSYEQYF

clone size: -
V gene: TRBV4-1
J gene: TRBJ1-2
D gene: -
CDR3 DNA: TGCGCCAGCAGCCGATGGGGGGACTATGGCTACACCTTC
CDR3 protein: CASSRWGDYGYTF

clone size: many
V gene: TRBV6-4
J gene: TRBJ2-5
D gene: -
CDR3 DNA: TGTGCCAGCAGTGAGGGGCCAGAGCAAGAGACCCAGTACTTC
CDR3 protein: CASSEGPEQETQYF

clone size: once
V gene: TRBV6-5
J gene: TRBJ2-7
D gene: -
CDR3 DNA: TGTGCCAGCAGCCCGGGGGTCTCCTACGAGCAGTACTTC
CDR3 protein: CASSPGVSYEQYF

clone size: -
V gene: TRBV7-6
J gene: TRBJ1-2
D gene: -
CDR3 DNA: TGTGCCAGCAGCCAACAGGAGGGCTATGGCTACACCTTC
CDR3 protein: CASSQQEGYGYTF

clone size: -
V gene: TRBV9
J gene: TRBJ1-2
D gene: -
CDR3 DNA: TGTGCCAGCAGCCCCGGGGTGTCCGAAGACGGTGGCTACACCTTC
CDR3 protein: CASSPGVSEDGGYTF

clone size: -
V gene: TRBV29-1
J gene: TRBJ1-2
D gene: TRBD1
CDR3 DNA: TGCAGCGTTCCGCTGACATTAGGGGGCGGCTACACCTTC
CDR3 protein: CSVPLTLGGGYTF

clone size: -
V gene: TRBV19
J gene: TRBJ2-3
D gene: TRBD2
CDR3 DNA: TGTGCCAGTAAGAAACTAGCGGGGGATCCTAGCACAGATACGCAGTATTTT
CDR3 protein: CASKKLAGDPSTDTQYF

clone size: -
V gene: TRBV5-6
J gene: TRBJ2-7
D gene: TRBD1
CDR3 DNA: TGTGCCAGCAGCTTGGGGCAGGGGGTTTACGAGCAGTACTTC
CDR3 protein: CASSLGQGVYEQYF

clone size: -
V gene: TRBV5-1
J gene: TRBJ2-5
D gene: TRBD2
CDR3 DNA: TGCGCCAGCAGCTTGGCTGAGCGGGGGGTCCAAGAGACCCAGTACTTC
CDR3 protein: CASSLAERGVQETQYF

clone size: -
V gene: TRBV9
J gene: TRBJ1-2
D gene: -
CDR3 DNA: TGTGCCAGCAGCGTAACACGTGGGAGTGCTAACTATGGCTACACCTTC
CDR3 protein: CASSVTRGSANYGYTF

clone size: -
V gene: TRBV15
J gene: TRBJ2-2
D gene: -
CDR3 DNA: TGTGCCACCAGGGTCGCCAGGGCCACCGGGGAGCTGTTTTTT
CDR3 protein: CATRVARATGELFF

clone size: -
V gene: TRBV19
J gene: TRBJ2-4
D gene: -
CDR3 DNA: TGTGCCAGTAGTAATGGAGGGGACCTAGCCAAAAACATTCAGTACTTC
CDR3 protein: CASSNGGDLAKNIQYF

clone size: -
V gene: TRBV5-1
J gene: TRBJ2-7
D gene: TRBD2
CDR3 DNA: TGCGCCAGCAGCTGGACTAGCGGGGGATACGAGCAGTACTTC
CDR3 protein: CASSWTSGGYEQYF

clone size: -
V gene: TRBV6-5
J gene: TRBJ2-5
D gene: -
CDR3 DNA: TGTGCCAGCAGCCCGTCTACTTACCAAGAGACCCAGTACTTC
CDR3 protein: CASSPSTYQETQYF

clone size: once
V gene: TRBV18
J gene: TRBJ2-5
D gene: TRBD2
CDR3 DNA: TGTGCCAGCTCACCATCAAGCGGGGGCCTCCAAGAGACCCAGTACTTC
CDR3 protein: CASSPSSGGLQETQYF

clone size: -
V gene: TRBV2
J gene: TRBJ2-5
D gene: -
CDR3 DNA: TGTGCCAGCAGTGAACCAGTAGGGGTCCGAGTGACCCAGTACTTC
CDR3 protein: CASSEPVGVRVTQYF

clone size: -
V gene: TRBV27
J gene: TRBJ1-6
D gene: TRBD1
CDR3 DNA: TGTGCCAGCAGTTTGATACAGGGGGCCTATTCACCCCTCCACTTT
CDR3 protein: CASSLIQGAYSPLHF

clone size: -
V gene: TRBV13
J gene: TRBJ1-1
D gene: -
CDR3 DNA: TGTGCCAGCAGCTTAGGGACAGGCAAGGAAGCTTTCTTT
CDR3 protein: CASSLGTGKEAFF

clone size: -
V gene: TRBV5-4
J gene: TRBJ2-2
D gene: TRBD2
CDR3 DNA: TGTGCCAGCAGCTCCGGGGGGGCGAGGTCCGGGGAGCTGTTTTTT
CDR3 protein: CASSSGGARSGELFF

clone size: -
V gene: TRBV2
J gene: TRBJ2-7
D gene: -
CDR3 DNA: TGTGCCAGCAGTGGCAGGTCGCTTAGCTCCTACGAGCAGTACTTC
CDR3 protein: CASSGRSLSSYEQYF

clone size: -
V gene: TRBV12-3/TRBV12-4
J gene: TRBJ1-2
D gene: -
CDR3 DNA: TGTGCCAGCAGTCTTAGAGGTGGCTACACCTTC
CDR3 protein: CASSLRGGYTF

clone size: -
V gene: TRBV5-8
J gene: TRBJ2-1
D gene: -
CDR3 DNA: TGTGCCAGCAGCTTGGGCCTGGGGCTGTCTGTTGAGCAGTTCTTC
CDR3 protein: CASSLGLGLSVEQFF

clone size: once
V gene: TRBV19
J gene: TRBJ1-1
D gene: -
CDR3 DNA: TGTGCCAGTAGTTCAGTCGGGGGGGACACTGAAGCTTTCTTT
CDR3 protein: CASSSVGGDTEAFF

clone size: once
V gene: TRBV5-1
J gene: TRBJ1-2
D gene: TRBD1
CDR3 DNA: TGCGCCAGCAGCCCCCAGGGGACAGGGTCCTATGGCTACACCTTC
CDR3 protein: CASSPQGTGSYGYTF

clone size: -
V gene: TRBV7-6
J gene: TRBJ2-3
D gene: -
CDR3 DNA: TGTGCCAGCAGCCTCATCCGGGGGGCGGGGGATACGCAGTATTTT
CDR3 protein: CASSLIRGAGDTQYF

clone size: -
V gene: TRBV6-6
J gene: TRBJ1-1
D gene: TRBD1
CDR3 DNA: TGTGCCAGCAGAGACAGGGAAGAGAGGTCTGAAGCTTTCTTT
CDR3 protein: CASRDREERSEAFF

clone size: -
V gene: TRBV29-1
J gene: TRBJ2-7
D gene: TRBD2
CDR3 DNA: TGCAGCGTTGGGACTAGTGGCTACGAGCAGTACTTC
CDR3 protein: CSVGTSGYEQYF

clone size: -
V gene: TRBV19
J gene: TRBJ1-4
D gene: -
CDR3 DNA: TGTGCCAGTAGTGATGGCGGACAGATTAATGAAAAACTGTTTTTT
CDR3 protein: CASSDGGQINEKLFF

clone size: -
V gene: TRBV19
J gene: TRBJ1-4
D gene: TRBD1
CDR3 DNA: TGTGCCAGTAGTAGGACAGGGAATTTACTGTTTTTT
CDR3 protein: CASSRTGNLLFF

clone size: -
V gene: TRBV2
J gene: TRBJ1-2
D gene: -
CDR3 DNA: TGTGCCAGCCGTAACAGGTACAGCTACACCTTC
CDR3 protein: CASRNRYSYTF

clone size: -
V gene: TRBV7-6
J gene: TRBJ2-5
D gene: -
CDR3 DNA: TGTGCCAGTACTAGTTGGGTTGGGACCCAGTACTTC
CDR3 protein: CASTSWVGTQYF

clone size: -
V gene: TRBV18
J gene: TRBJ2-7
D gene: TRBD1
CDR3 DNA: TGTGCCAGCTCACCCGGGACAGGGGGCTACGAGCAGTACTTC
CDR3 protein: CASSPGTGGYEQYF

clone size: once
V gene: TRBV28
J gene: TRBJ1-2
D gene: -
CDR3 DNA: TGTGCCAGCAGAACGGACAGAATCTATGGCTACACCTTC
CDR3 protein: CASRTDRIYGYTF

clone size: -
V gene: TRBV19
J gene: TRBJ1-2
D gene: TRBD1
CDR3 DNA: TGTGCCAGTAGTACAGGGACAGGGACAAGTAACTATGGCTACACCTTC
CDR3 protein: CASSTGTGTSNYGYTF

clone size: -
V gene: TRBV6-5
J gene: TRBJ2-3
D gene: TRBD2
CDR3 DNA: TGTGCCAGCGCGTTAGCGGGGGGGCCAGATACGCAGTATTTT
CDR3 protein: CASALAGGPDTQYF